The 15 T cell receptor beta chains listed next were all sequenced from one sample in a study of vaccination and CD4 T cells after COVID-19. No antigen has been assigned to these receptors. The Oncomine TCR Beta short-read assay sequenced DNA from cultured CD4+ T cells. Each CDR3 protein gets one entry after TCRdb re-called the PCR reads with MiXCR. Of roughly 11,000 distinct CDR3 sequences listed, about two fifths are singletons. Sample treatment: roughly ten-day PBMC culture with coronavirus spike peptide pools or control peptides (ViraFEST assay). Input material: CD4+ T cells from blood, cultured in vitro. These receptors all stem from a human donor who had recovered from COVID-19.

In its sample, this clonotype was seen a few times. The chain carries TRBV6-1 and TRBJ1-5; TRBD1 might be the D (6 bases). V lost 6 bases, J lost 4 bases, and 13 bases lay in between. CDR1 and CDR2 from the germline V gene are MNHNS and SASEGT. The CDR3 loop spans 14 amino acids. The chain's CDR3 is CASSSTGGNQPQHF. As DNA, the CDR3 is TGTGCCAGCAGCTCGACAGGAGGAAATCAGCCCCAGCATTTT.

This clonotype was recorded a few times. The V gene is TRBV11-1, the J gene TRBJ2-7, with D possibly being TRBD1 (6 bases). There are 16 residues in the CDR3. Germline V gives CDR1 SGHAT, CDR2 FQDESV (reference sequence). Trimming removed 2 bases at V and 2 bases at J, with 16 bases between. CDR3 amino acids: CASSLPGDRSPYEQYF. The CDR3, as DNA: TGTGCCAGCAGCTTACCAGGGGACCGATCTCCCTACGAGCAGTACTTC.

The chain combines TRBV4-2 with TRBJ1-3; D not resolved. The CDR3 sequence is 15 residues long. V lost 0 bases and J lost 2, with 8 bases in between. The germline gives CDR1 LGHNA, CDR2 YNFKEQ. The CDR3, as DNA: TGTGCCAGCAGCCAAGAGGGAATTCCTGGAAACACCATATATTTT. Its protein product is CASSQEGIPGNTIYF.

The table lists this clonotype with a few counts. The chain carries TRBV7-6 and TRBJ2-2; a weak D match, TRBD2 (7 bases). The CDR3 is made up of 16 amino acids. Germline V gene lookup returns CDR1 SGHVS and CDR2 FNYEAQ. Deletions cut 1 base from V and 3 bases from J, with 12 bases between. CDR3 DNA sequence: TGTGCCAGCAGCTTAGGGCAGGGGAGGGACACCGGGGAGCTGTTTTTT. It specifies CASSLGQGRDTGELFF.

V is TRBV12-3 or TRBV12-4 and J is TRBJ1-1, with 10 bases identical to TRBD1. The CDR3 is 16 residues long. After removal of 5 bases from V and 0 bases from J, the junction contained 6 bases not matched to a gene. DNA of the CDR3: TGTGCCAGCAGTGGACAGGGGGGGTTATTGAACACTGAAGCTTTCTTT. Translation gives CASSGQGGLLNTEAFF.

This clonotype was counted between two and nine times. The V and J genes are TRBV20-1 and TRBJ2-7, with 8 bases lining up with TRBD2. The ends lost 0 bases at V and 3 bases at J; junction bases unmatched: 4. The CDR3 sequence is 14 residues long. CDR1 and CDR2 (germline): DFQATT, SNEGSKA (reference sequence). Written as DNA, the CDR3 is TGCAGTGCTAGAGATCCTAGCGGGCTCTACGAGCAGTACTTC. It translates to CSARDPSGLYEQYF.

The table lists this clonotype with a few counts. The chain has TRBV6-5 and TRBJ1-2, with a weak D call TRBD1 (5 bases). CDR1 is MNHEY and CDR2 is SVGAGI in the germline V gene. This CDR3 comprises 16 residues. Trimming stripped 2 bases from V and 4 bases from J, with 17 bases between. CDR3: CASSYTVGGVGYGYTF. CDR3 DNA sequence: TGTGCCAGCAGTTACACCGTGGGGGGGGTAGGCTATGGCTACACCTTC.

This rearrangement joins TRBV27 to TRBJ1-2, with D perhaps matching TRBD1 (5 bases). Germline CDR1 reads MNHEY; CDR2 reads SMNVEV (reference sequence). Trimming took off 1 base at V and 1 base at J, with 22 bases between the two ends. The CDR3 sequence is 19 residues long. The DNA of the CDR3 is TGTGCCAGCAGTTTATATTCCCCGGGGCAGGGCAGCATTAACTATGGCTACACCTTC. This translates into CASSLYSPGQGSINYGYTF.

The chain carries TRBV4-1 and TRBJ1-5, with D unresolved. The ends were cut back, 0 bases at V and 4 bases at J, with 10 bases in the middle. Per germline, CDR1 MGHRA and CDR2 YSYEKL. CDR3 size: 15 residues. The CDR3 bases are TGCGCCAGCAGCCAAGATCAGACAAGTAATCAGCCCCAGCATTTT. Translating it yields CASSQDQTSNQPQHF.

This clonotype has more than one count but fewer than ten. The CDR3 DNA reads as TGTGCCAGCACCCTGGGGTGGGGGACAACCGGGAGGGCCTCCGCAGATACGCAGTATTTT. Translated, it gives CASTLGWGTTGRASADTQYF. The rearrangement links TRBV28 to TRBJ2-3, with 8 nucleotides matching TRBD2. Germline CDR1 and CDR2: MDHEN and SYDVKM. The CDR3 loop spans 20 amino acids. Germline trimming cut 7 bases from V and 4 bases from J; bases unmatched to any gene: 25. Filled out from reference TRBV28 and TRBJ2-3, the complete variable domain reads DVKVTQSSRYLVKRTGEKVFLECVQDMDHENMFWYRQDPGLGLRLIYFSYDVKMKEKGDIPEGYSVSREKKERFSLILESASTNQTSMYLCASTLGWGTTGRASADTQYFGPGTRLTVL.

This chain connects TRBV6-2 or TRBV6-3 to TRBJ2-6; the D gene is possibly TRBD2 (5 bases). The V gene's germline CDR1 is MNHEY and CDR2 SVGEGT. The length of the CDR3 is 15 residues. With 11 bases removed from V and 2 bases from J, the gap between germline ends came to 16 bases. For the CDR3, the DNA is TGTGCCGGTCATCGGGGAACGCCTGGGGCCAACGTCCTGACTTTC. Translating gives CAGHRGTPGANVLTF.

The chain carries TRBV29-1 and TRBJ2-2; 9 nucleotides align to TRBD1. Germline CDR1 SQVTM, CDR2 ANQGSEA. Germline trimming cut 4 bases from V and 4 bases from J; bases unmatched to any gene: 4. CDR3 size: 14 residues. The CDR3 bases are TGCAGCGTTGGGACAGGGGTGGCCACCGGGGAGCTGTTTTTT. Protein product: CSVGTGVATGELFF.

The chain has TRBV29-1 and TRBJ2-4; D could derive from TRBD1 or TRBD2 (5 bases each). The CDR3 is made up of 13 amino acids. Trimming stripped 1 base from V and 7 bases from J, with 11 bases between. Germline lookup yields CDR1 SQVTM and CDR2 ANQGSEA. The CDR3 nucleotides read TGCAGCGTTGAAGTTGGGGGAGAGAACATTCAGTACTTC. Protein: CSVEVGGENIQYF.

A few counts support this clonotype. The rearrangement joins TRBV20-1 to TRBJ1-6; 7 bases line up with TRBD1. Germline values: CDR1 DFQATT, CDR2 SNEGSKA (reference sequence). V was clipped by 3 bases and J by 0 bases; unmatched bases: 11. The CDR3 is made up of 18 amino acids. The CDR3 nucleotides read TGCAGTGCTAGGCGGAGACAGGGCTCGAGCTCCTATAATTCACCCCTCCACTTT. Translation gives CSARRRQGSSSYNSPLHF.

The chain couples TRBV7-2 to TRBJ2-3; 7 bases match TRBD2. The length of the CDR3 is 14 residues. Per the germline V gene, CDR1 is SGHTA and CDR2 is FQGNSA. V shed 2 bases, J shed 2 bases, and the junction held 1 base outside the gene matches. The CDR3 DNA sequence: TGTGCCAGCAGCTTAAGCGGGAACACAGATACGCAGTATTTT. Translating gives CASSLSGNTDTQYF.